This passage covers 8 T cell receptor beta chains from one sample sequenced in a study of blood T cell repertoires in COVID-19. Libraries were prepared by immunoSEQ multiplex PCR; TCRdb keeps only in-frame clonotypes and omits some of them. The data hold 150,000 to 200,000 clones, with approximately 89% observed a single time. The sample was PBMCs or T cells enriched from blood (not recorded which). These receptors were taken from a young woman who had recovered from COVID-19.

V gene TRBV2 combines with J gene TRBJ2-7, with D perhaps matching TRBD2 (6 bases). The CDR3 covers 16 residues. V lost 8 bases, J lost 5 bases, and 25 bases lay in between. Germline CDR1 SNHLY, CDR2 FYNNEI. The CDR3 sequence: CASASPRAEGRDEQYF. CDR3 nucleotides: TGTGCCAGCGCTAGTCCTAGGGCGGAGGGCCGGGACGAGCAGTACTTC.

The rearrangement uses TRBV7-9 and TRBJ2-7; D not certain. The CDR3 extends over 15 amino acids. The V end was cut by 5 bases, the J end by 0 bases, with 14 bases between. Germline loops: CDR1 SEHNR, CDR2 FQNEAQ (reference sequence). CDR3 nucleotide sequence: TGTGCCAGCAGCCCCCCGGGTCTCCACTCCTACGAGCAGTACTTC. Protein: CASSPPGLHSYEQYF.

The chain carries TRBV5-1 and TRBJ1-2, with 8 bases matching TRBD1. There are 14 residues in the CDR3. V was clipped by 4 bases and J by 6 bases; unmatched bases: 8. Germline CDR1 and CDR2: SGHRS and YFSETQ. The CDR3 region is CASSLDRGGDGYTF. CDR3 coding DNA: TGCGCCAGCAGCCTAGACAGGGGCGGCGATGGCTACACCTTC.

This rearrangement joins TRBV6-2 or TRBV6-3 to TRBJ1-5; TRBD1 is a possible D gene (6 bases). Trimming cost V 4 bases and J 5 bases, with 12 bases left between them. The CDR3 consists of 14 residues. The germline gives CDR1 MNHEY, CDR2 SVGEGT. CDR3 in amino acids: CASSSSQGDQPQHF. CDR3 sequence (DNA): TGTGCCAGCAGTTCATCACAGGGAGATCAGCCCCAGCATTTT.

CDR3 sequence reads: CASSPELNSYEQYF. The DNA of the CDR3 is TGTGCCAGCAGTCCGGAGCTGAACTCCTACGAGCAGTACTTC. The V gene is TRBV28, the J gene TRBJ2-7; D call uncertain. V lost 5 bases, J lost 0 bases, and 11 bases lay in between. The CDR3 runs 14 residues. Germline V gene data show CDR1 as MDHEN and CDR2 as SYDVKM.

J is TRBJ2-1 and V is TRBV2; 7 nucleotides line up with TRBD1. The junction had 12 bases not matched to a gene; V was cut back by 7 bases and J by 12 bases. CDR3 size: 13 residues. From germline, CDR1 is SNHLY and CDR2 FYNNEI. CDR3: CASTDRDSRPQFF. CDR3 nucleotide sequence: TGTGCCAGCACTGATCGGGACAGCCGGCCGCAGTTCTTC. The whole variable domain, filled in from reference TRBV2 and TRBJ2-1, reads EPEVTQTPSHQVTQMGQEVILRCVPISNHLYFYWYRQILGQKVEFLVSFYNNEISEKSEIFDDQFSVERPDGSNFTLKIRSTKLEDSAMYFCASTDRDSRPQFFGPGTRLTVL.

This rearrangement joins TRBV28 to TRBJ1-5, with D possibly TRBD1 on 6 matching bases. The CDR3 is 16 amino acids. Germline CDR1 reads MDHEN; CDR2 reads SYDVKM. The ends were cut back, 6 bases at V and 9 bases at J, with 24 bases in the middle. CDR3 in DNA: TGTGCCAGCAGCTTGACAGGCGATCTGCCCAGCTCGCCCCAGCATTTT. Residues: CASSLTGDLPSSPQHF. Full variable domain (rest looked up from reference TRBV28 and TRBJ1-5): DVKVTQSSRYLVKRTGEKVFLECVQDMDHENMFWYRQDPGLGLRLIYFSYDVKMKEKGDIPEGYSVSREKKERFSLILESASTNQTSMYLCASSLTGDLPSSPQHFGDGTRLSIL.

A remark on this clone: Other DNA sequences in this specimen translate into the identical CDR3. This chain links TRBV19 with TRBJ2-5; a weak D match, TRBD2 (5 bases). Between the trimmed V and J ends, which lost 3 bases and 4 bases, there was a span of 6 bases. CDR3 length: 12 residues. Looked up from germline, CDR1 is LNHDA and CDR2 is SQIVND (reference sequence). CDR3 sequence reads: CASSIRGETQYF. The CDR3, as DNA: TGTGCCAGTAGTATTCGGGGAGAGACCCAGTACTTC. Drawing the rest from reference TRBV19 and TRBJ2-5, the complete variable domain is DGGITQSPKYLFRKEGQNVTLSCEQNLNHDAMYWYRQDPGQGLRLIYYSQIVNDFQKGDIAEGYSVSREKKESFPLTVTSAQKNPTAFYLCASSIRGETQYFGPGTRLLVL.